Following are 32 T cell receptor beta chains from one sample sequenced in a study of T cells in Graves' hyperthyroidism and ophthalmopathy. Researchers amplified the TCR beta CDR3 regions from RNA transcripts. Carried out on the TCR CDR3, a first-round RT-PCR used the HTBI primer set. TCRdb ran MiXCR on the multiplex PCR reads and lists one entry per CDR3 protein. Altogether about 380,000 distinct CDR3 sequences are present, approximately 13% being singletons, with the ten largest covering about a fifth. Source material: blood. The receptor set was obtained from a man aged 25 to 40 with Graves' hyperthyroidism that later progressed to Graves' ophthalmopathy.

This clonotype has ten or more counts. V is TRBV11-2 and J is TRBJ1-3; D gene uncertain. The V gene lost 2 bases and the J gene lost 0 bases, with 8 bases spanning the gap. CDR1 and CDR2 from the germline V gene are SGHAT and FQNNGV. This CDR3 contains 15 residues. The CDR3 loop reads CASSLNTLSGNTIYF. Written as DNA, the CDR3 is TGTGCCAGCAGCTTAAACACCCTCTCTGGAAACACCATATATTTT.

V usage is TRBV20-1 and J usage is TRBJ2-2; D is possibly TRBD1 or TRBD2 (5 bases each). Germline V gene lookup returns CDR1 DFQATT and CDR2 SNEGSKA (reference sequence). The CDR3 length is 13 residues. V lost 8 bases and J lost 3, with 13 bases in between. CDR3 sequence (DNA): TGCAGTTCAGGGATTAGCGACACCGGGGAGCTGTTTTTT. It is translated as CSSGISDTGELFF.

With regard to this clonotype: This CDR3 fails to terminate in the conserved phenylalanine or tryptophan, so it likely reflects a read error. The chain combines TRBV7-9 with TRBJ1-1; weak D call: TRBD1 (5 bases). Germline assignment: CDR1 SEHNR and CDR2 FQNEAQ (reference sequence). The CDR3 has 13 residues. V shed 7 bases and J shed 5 bases, with 14 bases lying between them. The chain's CDR3 is CASKGLMGTEAFL. CDR3 nucleotides: TGTGCCAGCAAGGGGCTCATGGGGACTGAAGCTTTCCTT.

This clonotype was counted ten times or more. The CDR3 DNA is TGCAGTGCTAGTCGGACAGGAAATAATGAAAAACTGTTTTTT. It yields the protein CSASRTGNNEKLFF. The chain has TRBV20-1 and TRBJ1-4, with 7 bases identical to TRBD1. The ends lost 3 bases at V and 4 bases at J; junction bases unmatched: 5. The CDR3 has 14 residues. The germline gives CDR1 DFQATT, CDR2 SNEGSKA (reference sequence).

There are a few counts of this clonotype. V usage is TRBV2 and J usage is TRBJ2-1; weak D call: TRBD2 (6 bases). CDR1 and CDR2 (germline): SNHLY, FYNNEI. The germline V and J ends were trimmed by 6 bases and 3 bases, with 15 bases remaining between them. The CDR3 spans 15 residues. The CDR3 bases are TGTGCCAGCAGCTTCCCTACGACTAGCTACAATGAGCAGTTCTTC. Its translation: CASSFPTTSYNEQFF.

This clonotype has at least ten counts. J is TRBJ1-5 and V is TRBV7-9; TRBD1 matches at 11 bases. This CDR3 contains 15 residues. Trimming removed 3 bases from V and 4 bases from J; junction bases left unmatched: 2. The germline gives CDR1 SEHNR, CDR2 FQNEAQ (reference sequence). CDR3 DNA: TGTGCCAGCAGCTTCGGGACAGGGGGAAATCAGCCCCAGCATTTT. It translates to CASSFGTGGNQPQHF.

This chain joins TRBV20-1 and TRBJ2-3; TRBD2 matches at 12 bases. V shed 6 bases, J shed 10 bases, and the junction held 11 bases outside the gene matches. The CDR3 is 14 residues long. From germline, CDR1 is DFQATT and CDR2 SNEGSKA (reference sequence). The CDR3 loop is CSARLAGDPGPQYF. The CDR3 DNA sequence: TGCAGTGCGAGACTAGCGGGGGACCCAGGCCCGCAGTATTTT.

This clonotype has only a few counts. The genes are TRBV30 and TRBJ1-2, with TRBD1 as a possible D gene (6 bases). The CDR3 runs to 14 residues. V lost 5 bases to trimming and J lost 2 bases, with 15 bases between them. Germline V gene lookup returns CDR1 GTSNPN and CDR2 SVGIG (reference sequence). The CDR3 protein is CAWARDIINYGYTF. DNA of the CDR3: TGTGCCTGGGCCCGGGACATTATCAACTATGGCTACACCTTC. The whole variable domain, filled in from reference TRBV30 and TRBJ1-2, reads SQTIHQWPATLVQPVGSPLSLECTVEGTSNPNLYWYRQAAGRGLQLLFYSVGIGQISSEVPQNLSASRPQDRQFILSSKKLLLSDSGFYLCAWARDIINYGYTFGSGTRLTVV.

This clonotype appeared many times. This chain uses TRBV2 with TRBJ2-1; 11 bases are a match to TRBD1. The CDR3 loop spans 14 amino acids. The J segment lost 9 bases and the V segment lost 4 bases, leaving 5 bases of the junction unmatched. Germline V gene sequence: CDR1 SNHLY, CDR2 FYNNEI. DNA for the CDR3: TGTGCCAGCAGTGTGGGGACAGGGGGTTTTGAGCAGTTCTTC. This encodes CASSVGTGGFEQFF.

The V call is TRBV19, the J call TRBJ2-2; TRBD2 matches at 12 bases. This CDR3 region has 15 residues. The germline V gene has CDR1 LNHDA and CDR2 SQIVND (reference sequence). V trimming: 5 bases; J trimming: 4 bases; junction bases outside the gene matches: 2. CDR3 nucleotides: TGTGCCAGTAGTGCTAGCGGGGGGGCCACCGGGGAGCTGTTTTTT. It is translated as CASSASGGATGELFF.

V gene TRBV10-2 combines with J gene TRBJ1-2, with 7 bases fitting TRBD1. V lost 4 bases and J lost 4; bases outside the gene matches: 6. Per the germline V gene, CDR1 is WSHSY and CDR2 is SAAADI. The CDR3 has 14 residues. CDR3 protein: CASSADRDTYGYTF. CDR3 nucleotide sequence: TGCGCCAGCAGTGCCGACAGGGATACCTATGGCTACACCTTC.

In this sample, this clonotype turned up once. This rearrangement joins TRBV11-3 to TRBJ2-7; 7 bases fit TRBD2. This CDR3 is 13 amino acids long. Looked up from germline, CDR1 is SGHNT and CDR2 is YENEEA. V trimming: 4 bases; J trimming: 3 bases; junction bases outside the gene matches: 3. The chain's CDR3 is CASSWGEGYEQYF. The CDR3 DNA sequence: TGTGCCAGCAGCTGGGGGGAGGGCTACGAGCAGTACTTC.

This clonotype was detected a few times. The gene calls are TRBV2 and TRBJ1-5; D is ambiguous. The germline CDR1 and CDR2 sequences are SNHLY and FYNNEI. CDR3 length: 14 residues. The V end lost 4 bases, the J end lost 3 bases, and 10 bases lay between the germline ends. CDR3 bases: TGTGCCAGCAGTGTCTGGCCGATCAATCAGCCCCAGCATTTT. Protein: CASSVWPINQPQHF.

This clonotype was picked up many times. This chain uses TRBV2 with TRBJ1-1, with D possibly TRBD1 on 5 matching bases. The CDR3 totals 13 residues. V dropped 8 bases and J dropped 0 bases, with 10 bases sitting between them. Per germline, CDR1 SNHLY and CDR2 FYNNEI. For the CDR3, the DNA is TGTGCCAGCGGGGCCGGCGTGAACACTGAAGCTTTCTTT. Protein sequence: CASGAGVNTEAFF. Supplemented by reference TRBV2 and TRBJ1-1, the full variable domain reads EPEVTQTPSHQVTQMGQEVILRCVPISNHLYFYWYRQILGQKVEFLVSFYNNEISEKSEIFDDQFSVERPDGSNFTLKIRSTKLEDSAMYFCASGAGVNTEAFFGQGTRLTVV.

This clonotype was observed at least ten times. J is TRBJ1-1 and V is TRBV28, with D hard to call. Germline V lookup: CDR1 MDHEN, CDR2 SYDVKM. The CDR3 is 12 residues long. Trimming pared 6 bases from V and 4 bases from J, leaving 9 bases between. The CDR3: CASSRLPTEAFF. CDR3 nucleotide sequence: TGTGCCAGCAGCCGCTTGCCCACTGAAGCTTTCTTT.

This clonotype appeared many times. The chain uses TRBV7-8 and TRBJ2-6; D remains ambiguous. The CDR3 covers 16 residues. Germline CDR1 reads SGHVS; CDR2 reads FQNEAQ. Trimming shortened V by 3 bases and J by 5 bases, and 14 bases separated the two germline ends. The CDR3 sequence is CASSFATPRWANVLTF. CDR3 nucleotide sequence: TGTGCCAGCAGCTTCGCGACTCCTAGGTGGGCCAACGTCCTGACTTTC.

This clonotype was observed many times. The rearrangement joins TRBV7-9 to TRBJ2-5; D is possibly TRBD1 (6 bases). Germline V gene data show CDR1 as SEHNR and CDR2 as FQNEAQ (reference sequence). Trimming stripped 6 bases from V and 3 bases from J, with 11 bases between. CDR3 length equals 13 residues. CDR3 in amino acids: CASRGHKEETQYF. The DNA of the CDR3 is TGTGCCAGCAGGGGACACAAGGAAGAGACCCAGTACTTC.

The J gene is TRBJ2-5, the V gene TRBV9; D possibly corresponds to TRBD2 (7 bases). Germline V CDR1 and CDR2: SGDLS, YYNGEE. Deletions cut 4 bases from V and 2 bases from J, with 18 bases between. The CDR3 length is 16 residues. The DNA of the CDR3 is TGTGCCAGCAGCAAGGGGGGAGCGGGGTTACAAGAGACCCAGTACTTC. Amino acid sequence: CASSKGGAGLQETQYF.

This clonotype was found many times. The rearrangement joins TRBV2 to TRBJ1-5; 9 nucleotides line up with TRBD1. The V and J ends lost 8 bases and 6 bases, in that order; junction bases with no gene match: 8. In germline, CDR1 is SNHLY, CDR2 FYNNEI. This CDR3 has 14 residues. The CDR3 nucleotides read TGTGCCAGCGGACGAGGACAGGGGAGTCAGCCCCAGCATTTT. Protein sequence: CASGRGQGSQPQHF.

This clonotype was seen a few times. The V gene is TRBV4-1, the J gene TRBJ2-3, with D maybe TRBD1 (7 bases). CDR3 length equals 15 residues. V lost 8 bases to trimming and J lost 6 bases, with 21 bases between them. CDR1 is MGHRA, CDR2 YSYEKL, per germline. CDR3 protein: CASSQGGTRMDTQYF. The CDR3 nucleotides are TGCGCCAGCTCCCAGGGGGGCACACGTATGGATACGCAGTATTTT.

The rearrangement joins TRBV27 to TRBJ2-7; D is undetermined. The CDR3 runs to 14 residues. The germline V gene has CDR1 MNHEY and CDR2 SMNVEV (reference sequence). The V end lost 5 bases, the J end lost 2 bases, and 13 bases lay between the germline ends. CDR3 DNA sequence: TGTGCCAGCAGTCCCAACGTGGGGACCTACGAGCAGTACTTC. This sequence encodes CASSPNVGTYEQYF.

J is TRBJ2-2 and V is TRBV7-9, with 11 bases lining up with TRBD1. Germline values: CDR1 SEHNR, CDR2 FQNEAQ (reference sequence). This CDR3 has 16 residues. V was clipped by 5 bases and J by 5 bases; unmatched bases: 7. This CDR3 reads CASSPGGQGETGELFF. CDR3 bases: TGTGCCAGCAGCCCGGGGGGACAGGGGGAGACCGGGGAGCTGTTTTTT.

This clonotype was recorded at least ten times. This chain links TRBV20-1 with TRBJ2-1, with D unresolved. Germline V CDR1 and CDR2: DFQATT, SNEGSKA (reference sequence). V was trimmed by 1 base and J by 4 bases, leaving 11 bases between them. The CDR3 covers 14 residues. The CDR3 is CSARAQVGYNEQFF. CDR3 coding DNA: TGCAGTGCTAGAGCCCAGGTGGGATACAATGAGCAGTTCTTC.

This clonotype turned up a few times. This chain connects TRBV27 to TRBJ1-4; possible D gene TRBD1, 5 bases. Germline values: CDR1 MNHEY, CDR2 SMNVEV (reference sequence). V lost 3 bases and J lost 6, with 8 bases in between. The CDR3 length is 13 residues. CDR3 loop: CASSFQGYEKLFF. Here the CDR3 DNA reads TGTGCCAGCAGTTTCCAGGGATATGAAAAACTGTTTTTT.

This clonotype was counted at least ten times. The chain joins TRBV2 to TRBJ1-5, with TRBD1 as a possible D gene (5 bases). The CDR3 totals 15 residues. The germline V gene has CDR1 SNHLY and CDR2 FYNNEI. V was clipped by 6 bases and J by 4 bases, with 16 bases between them. The CDR3: CASRSGTRLNQPQHF. CDR3 sequence (DNA): TGTGCCAGCAGGTCGGGGACGAGGCTTAATCAGCCCCAGCATTTT.

Ten or more counts support this clonotype. The chain links TRBV20-1 to TRBJ2-5, with 8 bases fitting TRBD1. The length of the CDR3 is 15 residues. From germline, CDR1 is DFQATT and CDR2 SNEGSKA (reference sequence). V was clipped by 3 bases and J by 2 bases; unmatched bases: 8. The CDR3 DNA sequence: TGCAGTGCTAGTGGCTGGACAGGGTTTCAAGAGACCCAGTACTTC. Its protein product is CSASGWTGFQETQYF.

Ten or more counts support this clonotype. V is TRBV19 and J is TRBJ1-1; D ambiguous. Between the trimmed V and J ends, which lost 4 bases and 3 bases, there was a span of 15 bases. This CDR3 region has 15 residues. CDR1 and CDR2 from the germline V gene are LNHDA and SQIVND (reference sequence). Here the CDR3 DNA reads TGTGCCAGTAGTACCACCGGGGTCCATGACACTGAAGCTTTCTTT. Amino acid sequence: CASSTTGVHDTEAFF.

This clonotype showed up many times. The CDR3 nucleotides read TGTGCCAGCAGTTTCCCCAGGCTGTCTGGAAACACCATATATTTT. Translating gives CASSFPRLSGNTIYF. The rearrangement joins TRBV12-3 or TRBV12-4 to TRBJ1-3; D unresolved. V was trimmed by 3 bases and J by 1 base, leaving 10 bases between them. The CDR3 has 15 residues.

This clonotype has more than one count but fewer than ten. The genes are TRBV4-1 and TRBJ2-5; no reliable D call. V was cut by 11 bases and J by 5 bases, with 9 bases left in between. The CDR3 spans 10 residues. Germline V gene sequence: CDR1 MGHRA, CDR2 YSYEKL. The CDR3 DNA sequence: TGCGCCCCGACGTGGGAGACCCAGTACTTC. This translates into CAPTWETQYF.

This clonotype was found many times. The chain combines TRBV12-3 or TRBV12-4 with TRBJ2-2; TRBD2 matches at 11 bases. The CDR3 length is 16 residues. With 7 bases clipped from V and 2 bases from J, the junction kept 6 bases outside the gene matches. Here the CDR3 reads CASTMGLAVNTGELFF. For the CDR3, the DNA is TGTGCCAGCACTATGGGACTAGCGGTCAACACCGGGGAGCTGTTTTTT.

This chain links TRBV5-1 with TRBJ2-3; D perhaps matches TRBD2 (7 bases). The CDR3 totals 14 residues. In germline, CDR1 is SGHRS, CDR2 YFSETQ. Trimming removed 1 base at V and 4 bases at J, with 10 bases between. The CDR3 DNA is TGCGCCAGCAGCTTGCGGGGGGCGGCAGATACGCAGTATTTT. Encoded protein: CASSLRGAADTQYF.

With regard to this clonotype: Relative to the germline gene, one junction end is altered; a read error may explain this. The gene calls are TRBV14 and TRBJ2-3; D not resolved. CDR1 is SGHDN, CDR2 FVKESK, per germline. This CDR3 contains 14 residues. As DNA, the CDR3 is TGTGCCGGCAGCCAAGATGTCTTCACAGATACGCAGTATTTT. Its protein product is CAGSQDVFTDTQYF.